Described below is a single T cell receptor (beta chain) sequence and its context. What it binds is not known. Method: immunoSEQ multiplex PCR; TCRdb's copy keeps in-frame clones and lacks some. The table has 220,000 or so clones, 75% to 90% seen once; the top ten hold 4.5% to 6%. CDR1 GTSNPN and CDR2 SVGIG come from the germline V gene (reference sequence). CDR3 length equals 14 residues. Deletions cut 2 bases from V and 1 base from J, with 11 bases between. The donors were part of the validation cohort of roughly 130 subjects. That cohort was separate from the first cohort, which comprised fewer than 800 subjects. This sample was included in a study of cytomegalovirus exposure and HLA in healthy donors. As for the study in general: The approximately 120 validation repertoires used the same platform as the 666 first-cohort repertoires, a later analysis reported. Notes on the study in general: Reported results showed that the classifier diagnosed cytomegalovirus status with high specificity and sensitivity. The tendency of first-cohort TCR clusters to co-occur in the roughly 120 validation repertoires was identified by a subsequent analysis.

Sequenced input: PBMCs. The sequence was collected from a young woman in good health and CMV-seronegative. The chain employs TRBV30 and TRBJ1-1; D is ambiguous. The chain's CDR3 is CAWSTSLKNTEAFF. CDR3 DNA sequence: TGTGCCTGGAGTACCTCCCTTAAGAACACTGAAGCTTTCTTT.